This TCR beta chain was profiled in a study of sequential checkpoint blockade in melanoma. This clone was recorded a few times. V shed 2 bases and J shed 0 bases, with 11 bases lying between them. CDR3 length: 16 amino acids. Germline assignment: CDR1 SGHNT and CDR2 YENEEA. Noted treatment: randomized to nivolumab then ipilimumab (arm A) or the reverse (arm B). The table came from immunoSEQ multiplex PCR; TCRdb's copy has only in-frame clones and leaves some out. This sample has 40,000 or so clones, with more than 25% found just once. The chain uses TRBV11-3 and TRBJ1-3; D not resolved. This clonotype originated in a human donor with melanoma. Specimen: tumor tissue (inferred from file names), collected from a patient given nivolumab and ipilimumab in sequence. The CDR3 is CASSLTTGSSGNTIYF. The CDR3 region has the DNA TGTGCCAGCAGCTTAACGACGGGGAGCTCTGGAAACACCATATATTTT.